This T cell receptor beta chain was captured in a study of CD8 T cells in Susac syndrome. V was trimmed by 2 bases and J by 7 bases, leaving 8 bases between them. This CDR3 comprises 12 residues. Germline CDR1 SGHTA, CDR2 FQGNSA. Random hexamers served to reverse transcribe about 0.45 to 1 ug RNA. Amplification of TCR beta CDR3 across 54 Vbeta and 13 Jbeta was performed with immunoSEQ multiplex PCR. One entry per CDR3 protein, called by TCRdb with MiXCR from the immunoSEQ multiplex PCR reads. The repertoire holds about 130,000 distinct CDR3 sequences, with about 95% as singletons. Material for sequencing was CD4+ T cells from PBMCs. J is TRBJ1-2 and V is TRBV7-2; D is unclear. The source of this sequence is a human donor with multiple sclerosis. CDR3 sequence: CASSLRQSGYTF. DNA of the CDR3: TGTGCCAGCAGCTTACGTCAATCTGGCTACACCTTC. The full variable domain, with the rest looked up from reference TRBV7-2 and TRBJ1-2, is GAGVSQSPSNKVTEKGKDVELRCDPISGHTALYWYRQSLGQGLEFLIYFQGNSAPDKSGLPSDRFSAERTGGSVSTLTIQRTQQEDSAVYLCASSLRQSGYTFGSGTRLTVV.